These 32 T cell receptor beta chains came from one sample sequenced in a study of blood T cell repertoires in COVID-19 (TCRdb year 2020). Library creation used the immunoSEQ multiplex PCR assay. TCRdb limited this immuneACCESS table to in-frame rearrangements with V and J called. A share of clones is missing; checked studies link under half to unresolved V genes, and the rest is unexplained. The sample yields about 82,000 clones; about 78% were counted once. The ten largest clones add up to just over 35% of the sample. The sequenced material came from peripheral blood. Receptors were obtained from a man aged 60-69 years with COVID-19, enrolled during active disease.

The chain employs TRBV7-8 and TRBJ1-3, with 8 bases that match TRBD1. This CDR3 comprises 16 residues. V was clipped by 5 bases and J by 4 bases; unmatched bases: 10. The germline gives CDR1 SGHVS, CDR2 FQNEAQ. CDR3 bases: TGTGCCAGCAGCGACAACAGGGGGAAAATCGGAAACACCATATATTTT. Its protein is CASSDNRGKIGNTIYF.

This clone was found a few times. The chain has TRBV18 and TRBJ2-1; D is unclear. There are 11 residues in the CDR3. In germline, CDR1 is KGHSH, CDR2 LQKENI. V dropped 2 bases and J dropped 8 bases, with 4 bases sitting between them. CDR3 DNA sequence: TGTGCCAGCTCACCAGCAGATGAGCAGTTCTTC. It codes for CASSPADEQFF.

CDR3 coding DNA: TGTGCCTGGAGACCGGGTGGCACCGGGGAGCTGTTTTTT. The encoded protein is CAWRPGGTGELFF. The chain links TRBV30 to TRBJ2-2; D is unresolved. Trimming took off 3 bases at V and 4 bases at J, with 9 bases between the two ends. Germline CDR1 is GTSNPN and CDR2 is SVGIG (reference sequence). CDR3 length: 13 residues.

The rearrangement uses TRBV6-6 and TRBJ1-5; TRBD1 aligns across 7 bases. Trimming at V came to 10 bases and at J to 5 bases, leaving 8 bases not matched to a gene. Germline CDR1 is MNHNY and CDR2 is SVGAGI (reference sequence). This CDR3 region has 13 residues. The CDR3 sequence: CATILQGDQPQHF. CDR3 nucleotides: TGTGCCACCATACTTCAGGGGGATCAGCCCCAGCATTTT.

The chain joins TRBV19 to TRBJ1-4; the D gene is possibly TRBD1 (6 bases). CDR1 is LNHDA and CDR2 is SQIVND in the germline V gene (reference sequence). This CDR3 spans 13 amino acids. V was shortened by 2 bases and J by 8 bases, with 9 bases between the two germline ends. CDR3 bases: TGTGCCAGTAGTATACAGGGGAAGGAAAAACTGTTTTTT. This encodes CASSIQGKEKLFF. Full variable domain (rest looked up from reference TRBV19 and TRBJ1-4): DGGITQSPKYLFRKEGQNVTLSCEQNLNHDAMYWYRQDPGQGLRLIYYSQIVNDFQKGDIAEGYSVSREKKESFPLTVTSAQKNPTAFYLCASSIQGKEKLFFGSGTQLSVL.

The chain couples TRBV5-8 to TRBJ2-7; D call uncertain. V lost 1 base and J 0 bases, leaving 11 bases between the germline ends. The V gene's germline CDR1 is SGHTS and CDR2 YDEGEE. The CDR3 has 15 residues. DNA of the CDR3: TGTGCCAGCAGCTTGTCTTTGACTTCCTCCTACGAGCAGTACTTC. Translation: CASSLSLTSSYEQYF.

This chain links TRBV19 with TRBJ2-2, with 7 positions matching TRBD1. The CDR3 consists of 15 residues. V was pared by 7 bases and J by 0 bases, with 5 bases of the junction left unmatched. Germline CDR1 is LNHDA and CDR2 is SQIVND (reference sequence). CDR3: CASTQGGANTGELFF. CDR3 bases: TGTGCCAGTACCCAAGGGGGCGCGAACACCGGGGAGCTGTTTTTT.

This clone was detected only once. The gene calls are TRBV6-2 or TRBV6-3 and TRBJ1-5, with 8 bases identical to TRBD1. The CDR3 is 15 residues long. Germline V gene data show CDR1 as MNHEY and CDR2 as SVGEGT. The V gene end was trimmed by 5 bases and the J gene end by 2 bases; junction bases not matched to a gene: 5. The chain's CDR3 is CASSPPGQGNQPQHF. In nucleotides, the CDR3 is TGTGCCAGCAGTCCACCGGGACAGGGCAATCAGCCCCAGCATTTT.

The J gene is TRBJ1-2, the V gene TRBV19; D is unresolved. The CDR3 contains 11 residues. Trimming took off 5 bases at V and 7 bases at J, with 8 bases between the two ends. Germline V gives CDR1 LNHDA, CDR2 SQIVND (reference sequence). DNA of the CDR3: TGTGCCAGTAGTTCCGGAGGTGGCTACACCTTC. Protein product: CASSSGGGYTF.

V is TRBV6-5 and J is TRBJ2-2; tentatively, D is TRBD2 (6 bases). From germline, CDR1 is MNHEY and CDR2 SVGAGI. The CDR3 is made up of 14 amino acids. V lost 8 bases, J lost 0 bases, and 10 bases lay in between. The CDR3 is CASRRDANTGELFF. The CDR3, as DNA: TGTGCCAGCCGGAGGGACGCGAACACCGGGGAGCTGTTTTTT.

This chain links TRBV23-1 with TRBJ2-1; D unresolved. TRBV23-1 is noted as an ORF with a role that remains uncertain. The CDR3 has 13 amino acids. V shed 2 bases and J shed 2 bases, with 4 bases lying between them. The CDR3 coding sequence is TGCGCCAGCAGTCAACCGGCCTACAATGAGCAGTTCTTC. It encodes CASSQPAYNEQFF.

This sequence joins TRBV7-2 and TRBJ1-2; the match to TRBD1 covers 7 bases. The junction had 3 bases not matched to a gene; V was cut back by 5 bases and J by 0 bases. The CDR3 runs to 14 residues. The germline V gene has CDR1 SGHTA and CDR2 FQGNSA. The CDR3 region has the DNA TGTGCCAGCAGCGGGGACAGCCCTAACTATGGCTACACCTTC. This gives the protein CASSGDSPNYGYTF.

The chain is built from TRBV18 and TRBJ2-5; a weak D match, TRBD1 (5 bases). Germline CDR1 and CDR2: KGHSH and LQKENI. The CDR3 totals 15 residues. V was shortened by 1 base and J by 1 base, with 10 bases between the two germline ends. CDR3 sequence: CASSPLGASQETQYF. The CDR3, as DNA: TGTGCCAGCTCACCACTAGGGGCCAGCCAAGAGACCCAGTACTTC.

The gene calls are TRBV7-9 and TRBJ2-2; 7 bases map to TRBD1. V was pared by 5 bases and J by 1 base, with 7 bases of the junction left unmatched. Germline values: CDR1 SEHNR, CDR2 FQNEAQ (reference sequence). CDR3 length equals 16 residues. The CDR3 is CASSPGGVRNTGELFF. The CDR3 DNA reads as TGTGCCAGCAGCCCAGGGGGAGTTAGGAACACCGGGGAGCTGTTTTTT.

The rearrangement joins TRBV7-2 to TRBJ2-5; no firm D call. The CDR3 covers 14 residues. With 5 bases removed from V and 2 bases from J, the gap between germline ends came to 12 bases. CDR1 SGHTA and CDR2 FQGNSA come from the germline V gene. CDR3 loop: CASSPRMRQETQYF. The CDR3 DNA reads TGTGCCAGCAGCCCCCGGATGAGGCAAGAGACCCAGTACTTC.

J is TRBJ1-3 and V is TRBV4-2; D gene ambiguous. With 1 base removed from V and 1 base from J, the gap between germline ends came to 17 bases. The CDR3 extends over 18 amino acids. The germline V gene has CDR1 LGHNA and CDR2 YNFKEQ. In nucleotides, the CDR3 is TGTGCCAGCAGCCAAGCCTCCAGTCGGGGAAGTTCTGGAAACACCATATATTTT. Its protein product is CASSQASSRGSSGNTIYF.

This clone showed up just once. DNA for the CDR3: TGTGCCAGCAGCCCCGGGACTAGCCTCGAGCAGTACTTC. Its translation is CASSPGTSLEQYF. The V call is TRBV5-4, the J call TRBJ2-7, with 9 nucleotides matching TRBD2. The CDR3 contains 13 residues. The germline V gene has CDR1 SGHNT and CDR2 YYREEE (reference sequence). Trimming cost V 4 bases and J 6 bases; bases outside gene matches: 5.

V usage is TRBV9 and J usage is TRBJ1-2; 7 nucleotides match TRBD1. J lost 4 bases, V lost 2 bases, and 5 bases had no gene match. Looked up from germline, CDR1 is SGDLS and CDR2 is YYNGEE. The CDR3 extends over 14 amino acids. CDR3 coding DNA: TGTGCCAGCAGCGTGGGGGACAGCCGCTATGGCTACACCTTC. It codes for CASSVGDSRYGYTF.

The chain employs TRBV6-5 and TRBJ2-3; 12 bases map to TRBD2. CDR3 length: 16 amino acids. The germline V gene encodes CDR1 MNHEY and CDR2 SVGAGI. V shed 4 bases and J 3 bases; nucleotides not matched to a gene: 5. The CDR3 region is CASSSGLAGITDTQYF. The CDR3 DNA reads as TGTGCCAGCAGTTCTGGACTAGCGGGGATTACAGATACGCAGTATTTT.

The chain carries TRBV13 and TRBJ1-1; 8 nucleotides match TRBD1. CDR1 and CDR2 (germline): PRHDT, FYEKMQ (reference sequence). Trimming cost V 5 bases and J 6 bases; bases outside gene matches: 8. The CDR3 extends over 14 amino acids. The CDR3 DNA reads as TGTGCCAGCAGCCCGCGGACAGGGTTATCTGAAGCTTTCTTT. Amino acid sequence: CASSPRTGLSEAFF.

The CDR3 loop reads CASSYRLAGVADTQYF. The CDR3 DNA reads as TGTGCCAGCAGTTACCGACTAGCGGGAGTGGCAGATACGCAGTATTTT. The rearrangement uses TRBV6-2 or TRBV6-3 and TRBJ2-3; 12 nucleotides match TRBD2. With 2 bases clipped from V and 4 bases from J, the junction kept 4 bases outside the gene matches. Germline assignment: CDR1 MNHEY and CDR2 SVGEGT. The CDR3 contains 16 residues.

This clone occurred once. The chain links TRBV28 to TRBJ1-1; tentatively, D is TRBD1 (6 bases). The V end was cut by 5 bases, the J end by 10 bases, with 29 bases between. The CDR3 sequence is 17 residues long. Germline values: CDR1 MDHEN, CDR2 SYDVKM. DNA of the CDR3: TGTGCCAGCAGTACCTCAGGGGCCGCTGGGCTTTTGGCGGGAGCTTTCTTT. This encodes CASSTSGAAGLLAGAFF.

This sequence joins TRBV6-5 and TRBJ2-1; TRBD1 is a possible D gene (6 bases). This CDR3 region has 16 residues. Trimming removed 4 bases at V and 3 bases at J, with 16 bases between. The V gene's germline CDR1 is MNHEY and CDR2 SVGAGI. The CDR3 protein is CASSSLGARLYNEQFF. The CDR3 DNA follows: TGTGCCAGCAGTTCCCTGGGGGCTAGACTCTACAATGAGCAGTTCTTC.

The V call is TRBV6-6, the J call TRBJ2-7, with 7 bases lining up with TRBD2. J was trimmed by 3 bases and V by 2 bases; bases with no gene match: 1. In germline, CDR1 is MNHNY, CDR2 SVGAGI (reference sequence). The CDR3 consists of 13 residues. The CDR3 sequence: CASSYLADYEQYF. As DNA, the CDR3 is TGTGCCAGCAGTTACCTAGCGGACTACGAGCAGTACTTC.

The chain combines TRBV5-1 with TRBJ2-2, with D perhaps TRBD2 (6 bases). Looked up from germline, CDR1 is SGHRS and CDR2 is YFSETQ. The germline V and J ends were trimmed by 0 bases and 6 bases, with 12 bases remaining between them. The CDR3 loop spans 15 amino acids. This CDR3 is CASSLGAGPPGELFF. The CDR3 DNA reads as TGCGCCAGCAGCTTGGGGGCGGGACCCCCCGGGGAGCTGTTTTTT.

The rearrangement uses TRBV7-8 and TRBJ2-4, with TRBD1 matching 8 bases. From germline, CDR1 is SGHVS and CDR2 FQNEAQ. This CDR3 is 13 amino acids long. The junction had 4 bases not matched to a gene; V was cut back by 5 bases and J by 7 bases. The CDR3 sequence is CASSLDRANIQYF. The CDR3 DNA sequence: TGTGCCAGCAGCCTGGACAGGGCCAACATTCAGTACTTC.

The chain combines TRBV9 with TRBJ2-1; 9 bases are a match to TRBD2. Trimming took 3 bases from V and 5 from J; bases not matched to a gene: 9. CDR3 length: 16 residues. Germline CDR1 SGDLS, CDR2 YYNGEE. The CDR3 DNA follows: TGTGCCAGCAGCGGGCCGGGACTAGCTGGTAACAATGAGCAGTTCTTC. Its translation is CASSGPGLAGNNEQFF.

This clone has only a few counts. This chain joins TRBV4-1 and TRBJ1-5; maybe TRBD1 (5 bases). Germline lookup yields CDR1 MGHRA and CDR2 YSYEKL. V lost 2 bases, J lost 11 bases, and 13 bases lay in between. CDR3 length: 13 amino acids. CDR3 bases: TGCGCCAGCAGCCAAACAGGAGCGTCGGCCCAGCATTTT. It is translated as CASSQTGASAQHF.

J is TRBJ2-4 and V is TRBV6-6; 9 positions match TRBD1. V was pared by 4 bases and J by 7 bases, with 2 bases of the junction left unmatched. The CDR3 is 13 residues long. Germline values: CDR1 MNHNY, CDR2 SVGAGI (reference sequence). The CDR3 DNA sequence: TGTGCCAGCAGTTGGACAGGGGTTAACATTCAGTACTTC. Its translation: CASSWTGVNIQYF.

The chain uses TRBV6-2 or TRBV6-3 and TRBJ1-6; D is ambiguous. The CDR3 totals 16 residues. Trimming removed 6 bases at V and 2 bases at J, with 14 bases between. Germline CDR1 and CDR2: MNHEY and SVGEGT. CDR3 nucleotide sequence: TGTGCCAGCAGCCCCGGGCGGGAAACCTATAATTCACCCCTCCACTTT. It is translated as CASSPGRETYNSPLHF.

This chain joins TRBV3-1 (or the pseudogene TRBV3-2) and TRBJ1-1; no firm D call. The V gene lost 1 base and the J gene lost 6 bases, with 9 bases spanning the gap. The CDR3 extends over 13 amino acids. The germline CDR1 and CDR2 sequences are LGHDT and YNNKEL (reference sequence). CDR3 residues: CASSQAGLSEAFF. DNA for the CDR3: TGTGCCAGCAGCCAAGCCGGGTTGTCTGAAGCTTTCTTT.

Only one count was recorded for this clone. This rearrangement joins TRBV11-3 to TRBJ2-2; 7 bases are a match to TRBD2. This CDR3 contains 16 residues. V lost 3 bases and J lost 6; bases outside the gene matches: 10. Germline lookup yields CDR1 SGHNT and CDR2 YENEEA. The CDR3 loop is CASSFPVSGRPGELFF. The CDR3 bases are TGTGCCAGCAGCTTCCCGGTCTCCGGGAGGCCCGGGGAGCTGTTTTTT.